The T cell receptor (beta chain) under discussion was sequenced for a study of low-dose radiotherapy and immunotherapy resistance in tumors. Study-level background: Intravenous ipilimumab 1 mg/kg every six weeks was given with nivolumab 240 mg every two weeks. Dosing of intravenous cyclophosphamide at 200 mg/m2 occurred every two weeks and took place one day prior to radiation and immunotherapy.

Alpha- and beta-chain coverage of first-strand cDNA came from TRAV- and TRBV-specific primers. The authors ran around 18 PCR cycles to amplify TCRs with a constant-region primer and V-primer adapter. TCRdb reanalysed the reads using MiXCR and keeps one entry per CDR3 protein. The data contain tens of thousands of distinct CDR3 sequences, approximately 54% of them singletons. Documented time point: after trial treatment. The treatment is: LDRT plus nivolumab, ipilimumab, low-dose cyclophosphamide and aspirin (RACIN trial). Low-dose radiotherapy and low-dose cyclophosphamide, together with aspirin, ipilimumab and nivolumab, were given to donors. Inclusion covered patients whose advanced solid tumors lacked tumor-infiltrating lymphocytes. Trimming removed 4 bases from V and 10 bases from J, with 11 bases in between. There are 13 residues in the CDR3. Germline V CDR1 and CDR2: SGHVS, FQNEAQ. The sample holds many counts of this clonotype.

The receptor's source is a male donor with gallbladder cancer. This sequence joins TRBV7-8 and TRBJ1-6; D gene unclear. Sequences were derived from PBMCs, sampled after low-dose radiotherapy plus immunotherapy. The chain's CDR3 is CASSSPLGSPLHF. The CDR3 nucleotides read TGTGCCAGCAGCTCCCCTTTAGGGTCACCCCTCCACTTT.